The 19 T cell receptor beta chains reported below all come from one sample, sequenced in a study of patients and donors after allogeneic stem cell transplantation. TCRdb reprocessed the RT-PCR reads via MiXCR and lists one record per CDR3 protein. This table holds about 410,000 distinct CDR3 sequences, more than 15% found once. The sequencing sample was made of blood, either unsorted or a sorted T cell fraction (not recorded which). The origin of the receptors is a human donor who was either an allogeneic HSCT recipient or a stem cell or donor lymphocyte infusion donor (not recorded which). It is not recorded whose cells these are; they may come from a transplant donor.

This clonotype was seen only a few times. V and J are TRBV15 and TRBJ2-5, with 9 positions matching TRBD2. Germline V gene lookup returns CDR1 LNHNV and CDR2 YYDKDF (reference sequence). V lost 0 bases, J lost 2 bases, and 16 bases stayed unmatched. CDR3 length: 20 amino acids. In DNA, the CDR3 is TGTGCCACCAGCAGAGATTCTAGCGGGACGGCTCGCAGGGAGCAAGAGACCCAGTACTTC. Residues: CATSRDSSGTARREQETQYF.

This clonotype was counted many times. The chain employs TRBV20-1 and TRBJ2-1; D perhaps matches TRBD2 (6 bases). CDR3 length equals 11 residues. Germline V gene sequence: CDR1 DFQATT, CDR2 SNEGSKA (reference sequence). V lost 5 bases, J lost 7 bases, and 9 bases lay in between. The CDR3 DNA is TGCAGTGCTCCCCTAGCGAATGAGCAGTTCTTC. Its protein is CSAPLANEQFF.

A few counts support this clonotype. The rearrangement joins TRBV20-1 to TRBJ2-4; D is tentatively TRBD1 or TRBD2 (5 bases each). The germline gives CDR1 DFQATT, CDR2 SNEGSKA (reference sequence). The CDR3 totals 12 residues. V was cut by 5 bases and J by 9 bases, with 14 bases left in between. The CDR3 sequence is CSAPRGPAIQYF. The CDR3 DNA reads TGCAGTGCTCCTCGGGGCCCCGCCATTCAGTACTTC.

Only a few counts were recorded for this clonotype. This chain links TRBV5-1 with TRBJ2-1; D is uncertain. Germline CDR1 SGHRS, CDR2 YFSETQ. The V and J ends lost 4 bases and 7 bases respectively, with 21 bases between them. This CDR3 has 16 residues. In DNA form, the CDR3 reads TGCGCCAGCAGCACGACCCCCGCGGCTTTGGGGAATGAGCAGTTCTTC. Translated: CASSTTPAALGNEQFF.

In its sample, this clonotype was seen a few times. The chain carries TRBV7-9 and TRBJ1-1, with D possibly matching TRBD1 (6 bases). V was cut by 5 bases and J by 7 bases, with 17 bases left in between. The CDR3 has 14 residues. Germline V lookup: CDR1 SEHNR, CDR2 FQNEAQ (reference sequence). The CDR3 reads CASSIQGGQVEAFF. DNA of the CDR3: TGTGCCAGCAGCATACAGGGTGGTCAGGTTGAAGCTTTCTTT.

The chain carries TRBV6-1 and TRBJ2-3; TRBD2 aligns across 9 bases. The length of the CDR3 is 15 residues. CDR1 is MNHNS, CDR2 SASEGT, per germline. V lost 4 bases, J lost 4 bases, and 6 bases stayed unmatched. Here the CDR3 DNA reads TGTGCCAGCAGTGCTTCTAGCGGGATCCCAGATACGCAGTATTTT. This gives the protein CASSASSGIPDTQYF.

This clonotype was found many times. The chain carries TRBV12-3 or TRBV12-4 and TRBJ1-4, with a tentative D call TRBD1 (6 bases). The CDR3 is 16 residues long. V lost 4 bases, J lost 3 bases, and 15 bases lay in between. The CDR3 region is CASSSGGNLANEKLFF. The CDR3 coding sequence is TGTGCCAGCAGTTCTGGGGGCAATTTGGCTAATGAAAAACTGTTTTTT.

V is TRBV6-2 or TRBV6-3 and J is TRBJ2-1, with 11 bases identical to TRBD2. This CDR3 spans 18 amino acids. Germline CDR1 MNHEY, CDR2 SVGEGT. Trimming removed 2 bases from V and 4 bases from J; junction bases left unmatched: 10. CDR3 protein: CASSYLSPGLAVYNEQFF. DNA of the CDR3: TGTGCCAGCAGTTACCTCTCCCCGGGACTAGCGGTTTACAATGAGCAGTTCTTC.

This clonotype was seen more than once but under ten times. The chain links TRBV11-2 to TRBJ2-3, with a tentative D call TRBD2 (6 bases). Germline V gene lookup returns CDR1 SGHAT and CDR2 FQNNGV. V shed 6 bases and J shed 5 bases, with 21 bases lying between them. The CDR3 runs to 16 residues. As DNA, the CDR3 is TGTGCCAGCAGTTCTGCCCGGGGGAGAGGTAGAGATACGCAGTATTTT. This codes for CASSSARGRGRDTQYF.

The chain couples TRBV2 to TRBJ2-3; a weak D match, TRBD2 (6 bases). Between the trimmed V and J ends, which lost 4 bases and 1 base, there was a span of 12 bases. CDR1 and CDR2 (germline): SNHLY, FYNNEI. The CDR3 is 15 residues long. The CDR3 coding sequence is TGTGCCAGCAGTGGCACGGGAGTGGGCACAGATACGCAGTATTTT. Amino acids: CASSGTGVGTDTQYF.

The chain employs TRBV6-2 or TRBV6-3 and TRBJ2-3; 12 bases line up with TRBD2. Unmatched junction bases numbered 1, after V lost 0 bases and J lost 0 bases. This CDR3 is 17 amino acids long. Germline assignment: CDR1 MNHEY and CDR2 SVGEGT. The CDR3 reads CASSYSGLAGSTDTQYF. Written as DNA, the CDR3 is TGTGCCAGCAGTTACTCCGGACTAGCGGGAAGCACAGATACGCAGTATTTT.

At least ten counts were recorded for this clonotype. The V gene is TRBV6-5, the J gene TRBJ2-7, with TRBD1 identical over 11 bases. V shed 4 bases and J 2 bases; nucleotides not matched to a gene: 4. CDR3 length: 15 residues. CDR1 is MNHEY, CDR2 SVGAGI, per germline. The CDR3 DNA follows: TGTGCCAGCAGTTTCTGGACAGGGGGCACCTACGAGCAGTACTTC. Translating it yields CASSFWTGGTYEQYF.

This chain connects TRBV7-8 to TRBJ2-7; D unresolved. Trimming stripped 5 bases from V and 5 bases from J, with 7 bases between. This CDR3 has 11 amino acids. CDR1 and CDR2 (germline): SGHVS, FQNEAQ. DNA of the CDR3: TGTGCCAGCAGCCCTTTCCACGAGCAGTACTTC. Translated: CASSPFHEQYF.

CDR3 in DNA: TGTGCCAGCAGTTCGACAGGCAATAATTCACCCCTCCACTTT. Its protein product is CASSSTGNNSPLHF. The V call is TRBV12-3 or TRBV12-4, the J call TRBJ1-6, with a possible D match to TRBD1 (6 bases). Between the trimmed V and J ends, which lost 4 bases and 5 bases, there was a span of 9 bases. The CDR3 spans 14 residues.

The chain combines TRBV6-5 with TRBJ2-1; TRBD2 matches at 8 bases. The CDR3 runs to 15 residues. Germline V gene data show CDR1 as MNHEY and CDR2 as SVGAGI. The V gene end was trimmed by 2 bases and the J gene end by 7 bases; junction bases not matched to a gene: 7. CDR3 coding DNA: TGTGCCAGCAGTTACCAACCGGGAGGGCCGAATGAGCAGTTCTTC. Its translation: CASSYQPGGPNEQFF.

This clonotype has ten or more counts. This chain joins TRBV12-3 or TRBV12-4 and TRBJ2-2; D gene ambiguous. The CDR3 contains 14 residues. V dropped 8 bases and J dropped 4 bases, with 14 bases sitting between them. CDR3 nucleotides: TGTGCCAGCCTCCGCCGGCGGACCACCGGGGAGCTGTTTTTT. It specifies CASLRRRTTGELFF.

This clonotype was observed a few times. This sequence joins TRBV3-1 and TRBJ2-2; TRBD2 aligns across 13 bases. The CDR3 covers 17 residues. J lost 7 bases, V lost 4 bases, and 9 bases had no gene match. CDR1 and CDR2 from the germline V gene are LGHDT and YNNKEL (reference sequence). The CDR3 nucleotides read TGTGCCAGCAGCCGACGACTAGCGGGAGGCCCCGGCGGGGAGCTGTTTTTT. It specifies CASSRRLAGGPGGELFF. Full variable domain (outside the CDR3, taken from reference TRBV3-1 and TRBJ2-2): DTAVSQTPKYLVTQMGNDKSIKCEQNLGHDTMYWYKQDSKKFLKIMFSYNNKELIINETVPNRFSPKSPDKAHLNLHINSLELGDSAVYFCASSRRLAGGPGGELFFGEGSRLTVL.

The chain joins TRBV9 to TRBJ1-4, with 7 bases fitting TRBD1. The ends lost 5 bases at V and 7 bases at J; junction bases unmatched: 11. The germline V gene encodes CDR1 SGDLS and CDR2 YYNGEE. The CDR3 runs to 15 residues. This CDR3 reads CASSRGTEEGEKLFF. The CDR3 DNA reads as TGTGCCAGCAGTCGCGGGACAGAAGAGGGTGAAAAACTGTTTTTT.

This clonotype was seen ten or more times. V is TRBV6-5 and J is TRBJ1-1; D gene uncertain. Germline CDR1 is MNHEY and CDR2 is SVGAGI. This CDR3 comprises 13 residues. V was shortened by 0 bases and J by 1 base, with 3 bases between the two germline ends. The CDR3 bases are TGTGCCAGCAGTTACTCGCGGAACACTGAAGCTTTCTTT. Translation: CASSYSRNTEAFF.